This TCR beta chain was sequenced for a study of blood T cell repertoires in COVID-19. The overall study: Acute and convalescent COVID-19 samples came from the United States, Italy and Spain.

This clone was seen a handful of times. Libraries were prepared by immunoSEQ multiplex PCR; TCRdb keeps only in-frame clonotypes and omits some of them. The sample consists of tens of thousands of clones, roughly 80% of them appearing once. CDR1 and CDR2 (germline): ENHRY, SYGVKD. The CDR3 consists of 14 residues. V lost 0 bases to trimming and J lost 7 bases, with 10 bases between them. Input material: PBMCs or T cells enriched from blood (not recorded which). The J gene is TRBJ1-5, the V gene TRBV10-3; a possible D gene is TRBD1 (6 bases). This TCR derives from a woman aged 40 to 50 with acute COVID-19. The CDR3 reads CAISESPGAQPQHF. As DNA, the CDR3 is TGTGCCATCAGTGAGTCGCCAGGGGCCCAGCCCCAGCATTTT.